A single T cell receptor beta chain is shown here with its context. Preparation of the TCRbeta library used unique molecular identifiers. TCRdb called the PCR reads again in MiXCR, with one record for every CDR3 protein. The sample contains fewer than 750,000 distinct CDR3 sequences, roughly 24% of which appear only once. This sample is part of a study of T-cell reconstitution after alpha-beta-depleted transplantation in children. The CDR3 consists of 13 residues. CDR1 is WSHSY and CDR2 is SAAADI in the germline V gene. With 2 bases removed from V and 15 bases from J, the gap between germline ends came to 17 bases.

The material sequenced was PBMCs, mostly from graft donor cells, taken 360 days after TCRalphabeta/CD19-depleted stem cell transplant. The receptor was derived from a boy in the first two years of life who had a stem cell transplant for acute myeloid leukemia, so the T cells may come from the graft donor. The rearrangement uses TRBV10-2 and TRBJ2-1; possibly TRBD2 for D (6 bases). CDR3 DNA: TGCGCCAGCAGTGAGGCTATCCCGGGACTGCCGTTCTTC. Amino acids: CASSEAIPGLPFF.